A single sample is the source of the 8 T cell receptor beta chains below, sequenced in a study of blood T cells in healthy people across ages. Alongside a J-beta primer mix, a sample-barcoded 5' primer served in a second PCR lasting about 6 to 11 cycles. TCRdb re-called the 5' RACE reads with MiXCR, one entry per CDR3 protein. The sample has about 780,000 distinct CDR3 sequences, less than 60% seen once. The sequenced sample consisted of blood. The receptors were sampled from a man at least 80 years old in good health.

V and J are TRBV20-1 and TRBJ1-2; tentatively, D is TRBD1 (5 bases). CDR1 and CDR2 (germline): DFQATT, SNEGSKA (reference sequence). The CDR3 covers 14 residues. Trimming removed 2 bases at V and 4 bases at J, with 14 bases between. The CDR3 loop is CSARPAGGSYGYTF. DNA for the CDR3: TGCAGTGCTAGACCAGCCGGGGGAAGCTATGGCTACACCTTC.

This clonotype was counted a few times. This chain joins TRBV6-2 or TRBV6-3 and TRBJ1-5, with TRBD1 identical over 12 bases. V dropped 4 bases and J dropped 6; count of bases not matched to a gene: 7. CDR1 MNHEY and CDR2 SVGEGT come from the germline V gene. The CDR3 is 16 amino acids. CDR3 protein: CASSLTGTGGSQPQHF. CDR3 nucleotides: TGTGCCAGCAGTTTGACCGGGACAGGGGGCAGTCAGCCCCAGCATTTT.

This clonotype was seen only once. The rearrangement uses TRBV7-2 and TRBJ2-5, with D uncertain. V dropped 6 bases and J dropped 4 bases, with 18 bases sitting between them. CDR1 is SGHTA and CDR2 is FQGNSA in the germline V gene. The CDR3 totals 15 residues. The CDR3 coding sequence is TGTGCCAGCAGTCAAACTTTCAGATGGACAGAGACCCAGTACTTC. Translated, it gives CASSQTFRWTETQYF. The full variable domain, in which reference TRBV7-2 and TRBJ2-5 provide the parts outside the CDR3, is GAGVSQSPSNKVTEKGKDVELRCDPISGHTALYWYRQSLGQGLEFLIYFQGNSAPDKSGLPSDRFSAERTGGSVSTLTIQRTQQEDSAVYLCASSQTFRWTETQYFGPGTRLLVL.

The chain links TRBV3-1 to TRBJ1-6; D might be TRBD1 (5 bases). V shed 4 bases and J shed 0 bases, with 13 bases lying between them. Germline CDR1 reads LGHDT; CDR2 reads YNNKEL (reference sequence). The CDR3 loop spans 17 amino acids. CDR3 region: CASSLGRPSSYNSPLHF. DNA for the CDR3: TGTGCCAGCAGCCTGGGACGACCGAGCTCCTATAATTCACCCCTCCACTTT.

The rearrangement links TRBV4-3 to TRBJ2-7; TRBD2 is a possible D gene (6 bases). Germline-derived CDR1 and CDR2 are LGHNA and YSLEER. The CDR3 length is 13 residues. V shed 5 bases and J shed 3 bases, with 11 bases lying between them. The CDR3 DNA reads as TGCGCCAGCAGCTTGTCGGGAGACTACGAGCAGTACTTC. It translates to CASSLSGDYEQYF.

This clonotype was seen more than once but under ten times. The genes are TRBV9 and TRBJ2-3, with D perhaps matching TRBD2 (6 bases). Germline CDR1 is SGDLS and CDR2 is YYNGEE. V gave up 4 bases and J gave up 0 bases, with 21 bases separating them. This CDR3 has 18 residues. CDR3 region: CASSRTVGLTRSTDTQYF. In DNA, the CDR3 is TGTGCCAGCAGCCGTACCGTAGGACTAACTCGAAGCACAGATACGCAGTATTTT.

The chain uses TRBV6-2 or TRBV6-3 and TRBJ2-3; D perhaps matches TRBD2 (6 bases). The germline gives CDR1 MNHEY, CDR2 SVGEGT. Trimming shortened V by 8 bases and J by 2 bases, and 20 bases separated the two germline ends. This CDR3 is built from 16 residues. Here the CDR3 reads CASCLGEGLPTDTQYF. The CDR3 nucleotides read TGTGCCAGCTGCCTGGGAGAGGGACTCCCCACAGATACGCAGTATTTT.

The chain has TRBV28 and TRBJ2-2; D perhaps matches TRBD1 (6 bases). Trimming left V 9 bases short and J 3 bases short, with 11 bases between. CDR1 is MDHEN and CDR2 is SYDVKM in the germline V gene. This CDR3 comprises 13 residues. The chain's CDR3 is CASGTSDTGELFF. CDR3 sequence (DNA): TGTGCCAGTGGGACATCAGACACCGGGGAGCTGTTTTTT.